This T cell receptor beta chain was retrieved from a study of glioma-infiltrating T cells after dendritic cell vaccination. Profiling relied on immunoSEQ multiplex PCR, and the TCRdb table lists in-frame clones only, not all of them. This sample yields more than 85,000 clones, of which more than 70% are seen a single time; around 2.9% belongs to the top ten. This CDR3 contains 13 residues. The specimen was blood, collected before dendritic cell vaccination. This TCR came from a human donor with glioblastoma. This chain uses TRBV21-1 with TRBJ1-2. TRBV21-1 is a known pseudogene. The CDR3 here is CASSNCGGTGYTF. The CDR3 nucleotides read TGTGCCAGCAGCAATTGCGGGGGAACTGGCTACACCTTC.